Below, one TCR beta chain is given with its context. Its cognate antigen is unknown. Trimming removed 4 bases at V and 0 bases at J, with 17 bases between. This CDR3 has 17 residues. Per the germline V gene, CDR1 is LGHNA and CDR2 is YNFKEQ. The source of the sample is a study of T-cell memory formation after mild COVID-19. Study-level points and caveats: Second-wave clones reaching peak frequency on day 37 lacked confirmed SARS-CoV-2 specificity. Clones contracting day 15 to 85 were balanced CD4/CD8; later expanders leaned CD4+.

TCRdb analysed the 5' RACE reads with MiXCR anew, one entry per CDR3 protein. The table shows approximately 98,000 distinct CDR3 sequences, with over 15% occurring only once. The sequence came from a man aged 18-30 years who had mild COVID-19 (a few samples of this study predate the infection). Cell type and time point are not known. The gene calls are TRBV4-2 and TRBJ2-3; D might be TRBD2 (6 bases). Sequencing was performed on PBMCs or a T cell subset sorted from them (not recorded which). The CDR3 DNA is TGTGCCAGCAGCCCCTTGGAAAGCGGGTTTAGCACAGATACGCAGTATTTT. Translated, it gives CASSPLESGFSTDTQYF.